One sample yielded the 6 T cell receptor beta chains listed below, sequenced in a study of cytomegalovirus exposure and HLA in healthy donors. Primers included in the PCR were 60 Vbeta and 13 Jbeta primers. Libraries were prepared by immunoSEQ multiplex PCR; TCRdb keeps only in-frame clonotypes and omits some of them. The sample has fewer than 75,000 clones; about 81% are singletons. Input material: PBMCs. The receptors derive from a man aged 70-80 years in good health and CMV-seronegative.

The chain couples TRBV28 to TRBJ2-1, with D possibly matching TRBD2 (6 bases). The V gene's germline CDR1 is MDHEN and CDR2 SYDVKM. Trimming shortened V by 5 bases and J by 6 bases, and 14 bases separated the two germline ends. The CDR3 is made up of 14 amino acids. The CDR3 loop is CASSGTPPSNEQFF. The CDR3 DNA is TGTGCCAGCAGTGGGACTCCACCCTCCAATGAGCAGTTCTTC.

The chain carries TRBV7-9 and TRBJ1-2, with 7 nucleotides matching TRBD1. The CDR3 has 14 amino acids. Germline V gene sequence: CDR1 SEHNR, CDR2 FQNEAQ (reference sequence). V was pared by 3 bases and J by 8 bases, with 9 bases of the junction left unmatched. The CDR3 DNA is TGTGCCAGCAGCTTTAGTCAGGGGGTCGACGGCTACACCTTC. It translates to CASSFSQGVDGYTF.

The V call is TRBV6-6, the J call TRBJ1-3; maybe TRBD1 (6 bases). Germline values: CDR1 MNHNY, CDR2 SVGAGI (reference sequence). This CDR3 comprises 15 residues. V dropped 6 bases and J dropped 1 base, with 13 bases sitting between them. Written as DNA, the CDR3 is TGTGCCAGCAGCAACAGGGCCAGATCTGGAAACACCATATATTTT. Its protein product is CASSNRARSGNTIYF.

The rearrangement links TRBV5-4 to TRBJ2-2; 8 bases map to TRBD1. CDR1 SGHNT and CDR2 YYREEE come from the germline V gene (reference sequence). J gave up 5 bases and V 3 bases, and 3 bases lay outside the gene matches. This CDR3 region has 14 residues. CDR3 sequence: CASSYRTGTGELFF. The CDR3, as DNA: TGTGCCAGCAGCTATCGGACAGGGACCGGGGAGCTGTTTTTT.

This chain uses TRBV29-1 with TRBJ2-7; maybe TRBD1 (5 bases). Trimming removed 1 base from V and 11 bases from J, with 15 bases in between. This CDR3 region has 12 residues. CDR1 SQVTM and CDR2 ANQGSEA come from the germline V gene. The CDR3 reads CSVEGRQWSKYF. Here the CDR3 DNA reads TGCAGCGTTGAAGGGCGACAGTGGAGTAAGTACTTC.

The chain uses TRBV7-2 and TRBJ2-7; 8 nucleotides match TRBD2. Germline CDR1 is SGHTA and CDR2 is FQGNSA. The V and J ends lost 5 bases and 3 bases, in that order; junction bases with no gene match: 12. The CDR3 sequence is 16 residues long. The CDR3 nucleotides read TGTGCCAGCAGCCCAACCGGGACTAGACAATACTACGAGCAGTACTTC. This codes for CASSPTGTRQYYEQYF.